The clone carrying this T cell receptor beta chain was observed a few times. CDR1 is LGHNA and CDR2 is YSLEER in the germline V gene. The junction had 1 base not matched to a gene; V was cut back by 3 bases and J by 2 bases. This CDR3 has 13 residues. The repertoire was sequenced with immunoSEQ multiplex PCR; TCRdb's copy has only in-frame clones and lacks some. Of about 17,000 clones in the sample, about two fifths were seen once. These data are taken from a study of graft-versus-host responses after intestinal transplantation. The wider study: Induction using anti-thymocyte globulin, followed by tacrolimus and steroids for around 3 years, was given to all recipients.

The culture paired some 200,000 irradiated violet-dye-labeled stimulators with some 200,000 CFSE-labeled responders. The reaction was completed, and proliferating CFSE-low CD3+CD4+ and CD3+CD8+ responders were then sorted. Points from the study as a whole: Recipient marrow harbored GvH clones, some of which surfaced first in ileum or blood. Graft-donor T cell macrochimerism in patients accompanied high graft-versus-host to host-versus-graft clonal ratios in allografts.

This sequence originates from a human patient who received an intestinal transplant. This specimen consisted of alloreactive CD8+ T cells from a mixed lymphocyte reaction culture, obtained before intestinal transplant. Subset defined: CFSE-low proliferating T cells sorted from approximately six-day pre-transplant mixed lymphocyte reaction (GvH or HvG direction). The chain carries TRBV4-3 and TRBJ2-7; TRBD1 aligns across 7 bases. CDR3 amino acids: CASSHGTAYEQYF. In DNA, the CDR3 is TGCGCCAGCAGCCACGGGACAGCCTACGAGCAGTACTTC.